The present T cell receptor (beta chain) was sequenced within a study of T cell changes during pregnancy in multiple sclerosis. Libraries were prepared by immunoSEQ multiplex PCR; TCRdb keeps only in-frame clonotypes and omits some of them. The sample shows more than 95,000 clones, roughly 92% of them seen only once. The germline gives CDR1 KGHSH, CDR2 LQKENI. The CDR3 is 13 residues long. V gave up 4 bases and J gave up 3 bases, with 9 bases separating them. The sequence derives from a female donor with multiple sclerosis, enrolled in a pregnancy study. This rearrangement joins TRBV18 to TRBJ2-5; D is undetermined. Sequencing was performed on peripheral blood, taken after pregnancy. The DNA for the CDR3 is TGTGCCAGCTCACGTATCCTTAAAGAGACCCAGTACTTC. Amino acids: CASSRILKETQYF.